The sequence of this T cell receptor beta chain was determined in a study of T cell repertoires in cytomegalovirus infection. Across the whole study: The study used recently identified HLA-C-restricted and well-studied HLA-B-restricted CMV epitopes.

Trimming removed 4 bases from V and 3 bases from J, with 15 bases in between. Germline V gene sequence: CDR1 PRHDT, CDR2 FYEKMQ (reference sequence). This CDR3 has 15 residues. General observations from the study: What dominated the ex vivo response were HLA-C-restricted CMV-specific TCR beta clonotypes. Cumulative frequency of public TCR beta families picked out carriers of CMV plus the relevant HLA.

About this clonotype itself: Its specificity is unknown.

TCRdb passed the reads through MiXCR, listing each CDR3 protein once. Altogether about 60,000 distinct CDR3 sequences are present, more than 15% being singletons, with the ten largest covering roughly 67%. The chain employs TRBV13 and TRBJ1-2; possible D gene TRBD1, 6 bases. This clonotype originated in a human donor in good health (CMV status not recorded). Some clones in this sample may be carry-over from other donors' samples. The source was CD8+ T cells from cultured PBMCs, collected from culture after CMV antigen stimulation. The CDR3 sequence is CASSYRGPEHYGYTF. Written as DNA, the CDR3 is TGTGCCAGCAGCTACCGGGGGCCGGAACACTATGGCTACACCTTC.